The 14 T cell receptor beta chains below come from one sample, sequenced in a study of shared clonotypes between healthy human individuals (TCRdb year 2020). The library was produced with the immunoSEQ multiplex PCR assay. In its TCRdb copy, this immuneACCESS table keeps in-frame sequences only and misses some clones. Where compared with another copy, unresolved V genes explain less than half of these, and the others have no known cause. In all, the sample holds about 2 million clones, and about 95% of those were seen once. The ten largest make up 1.1% of the sample. CD8 naive samples consisted of CD45RO-negative cells that were positively selected for CCR7, yielding a CD45RA+CCR7+ population without TemRA cells. Sequenced sample: naive CD8+ T cells sorted from blood. The sample's cell subset or site label, decoded: CD45RA+CCR7+. All receptors come from a man between 18 and 29 years old in good health.

Concerning this clone: Other DNA sequences of this sample code for an identical CDR3. The V and J genes are TRBV5-6 and TRBJ2-7, with D perhaps matching TRBD2 (5 bases). This CDR3 has 15 residues. Germline V gene lookup returns CDR1 SGHDT and CDR2 YYEEEE. Trimming pared 0 bases from V and 0 bases from J, leaving 10 bases between. CDR3 loop: CASSLGGPSSYEQYF. The CDR3 nucleotides are TGTGCCAGCAGCTTGGGCGGGCCTAGCTCCTACGAGCAGTACTTC.

This clone has a single count. The chain recombines TRBV11-2 with TRBJ2-2; unclear D gene. V lost 5 bases to trimming and J lost 0 bases, with 13 bases between them. Looked up from germline, CDR1 is SGHAT and CDR2 is FQNNGV. CDR3 length equals 16 residues. CDR3 nucleotide sequence: TGTGCCAGCAGCCTTATAAGGACGGCGAACACCGGGGAGCTGTTTTTT. Its protein is CASSLIRTANTGELFF.

In the case of this clone: Other DNA sequences in this sample translate to the same CDR3. The genes are TRBV2 and TRBJ2-1; maybe TRBD2 (5 bases). V was clipped by 8 bases and J by 8 bases, with 7 bases between them. Germline CDR1 and CDR2: SNHLY and FYNNEI. The CDR3 runs 10 residues. The CDR3 bases are TGTGCCAGCTCGGGATATGAGCAGTTCTTC. Translation: CASSGYEQFF.

The rearrangement joins TRBV9 to TRBJ2-5; unclear D gene. V lost 4 bases and J lost 5, with 12 bases in between. The CDR3 is 13 residues long. Germline V gives CDR1 SGDLS, CDR2 YYNGEE. The CDR3 DNA follows: TGTGCCAGCAGCCCGCCGGGTGGTGAGACCCAGTACTTC. Translating it yields CASSPPGGETQYF. The variable domain in full, with the rest retrieved from reference TRBV9 and TRBJ2-5, is DSGVTQTPKHLITATGQRVTLRCSPRSGDLSVYWYQQSLDQGLQFLIQYYNGEERAKGNILERFSAQQFPDLHSELNLSSLELGDSALYFCASSPPGGETQYFGPGTRLLVL.

The V call is TRBV2, the J call TRBJ2-7; 7 positions agree with TRBD1. This CDR3 region has 14 residues. The germline V gene encodes CDR1 SNHLY and CDR2 FYNNEI. The ends lost 3 bases at V and 2 bases at J; junction bases unmatched: 4. The CDR3 region has the DNA TGTGCCAGCAGTGATGGGACAGTAACCTACGAGCAGTACTTC. Translation: CASSDGTVTYEQYF.

V is TRBV19 and J is TRBJ1-1, with D perhaps matching TRBD1 (5 bases). Germline lookup yields CDR1 LNHDA and CDR2 SQIVND (reference sequence). Trimming took 6 bases from V and 4 from J, leaving 12 bases between them. The CDR3 is 13 residues long. The CDR3 loop reads CASSPTGVTEAFF. CDR3 DNA: TGTGCCAGTAGCCCAACGGGGGTCACTGAAGCTTTCTTT.

This chain links TRBV27 with TRBJ2-7, with TRBD1 identical over 7 bases. The CDR3 has 15 residues. Germline assignment: CDR1 MNHEY and CDR2 SMNVEV (reference sequence). V lost 6 bases to trimming and J lost 3 bases; unmatched junction nucleotides: 11. The CDR3 protein is CASREFGDSFYEQYF. CDR3 nucleotide sequence: TGTGCCAGCAGAGAGTTCGGGGACAGCTTCTACGAGCAGTACTTC.

The rearrangement joins TRBV13 to TRBJ2-7; unclear D gene. From germline, CDR1 is PRHDT and CDR2 FYEKMQ (reference sequence). V shed 4 bases and J shed 6 bases, with 10 bases lying between them. CDR3 length: 12 residues. CDR3 region: CASSYITAEQYF. The CDR3 bases are TGTGCCAGCAGCTATATAACGGCCGAGCAGTACTTC.

The chain has TRBV27 and TRBJ1-2, with a tentative D call TRBD1 (5 bases). This CDR3 contains 14 residues. Deletions cut 7 bases from V and 6 bases from J, with 18 bases between. CDR1 and CDR2 (germline): MNHEY, SMNVEV (reference sequence). This CDR3 reads CASTVVAGNNGYTF. In nucleotides, the CDR3 is TGTGCCAGCACCGTGGTAGCAGGGAATAATGGCTACACCTTC.

J is TRBJ2-7 and V is TRBV6-6; TRBD1 might be the D (5 bases). Per germline, CDR1 MNHNY and CDR2 SVGAGI (reference sequence). The CDR3 sequence is 12 residues long. Trimming took off 6 bases at V and 7 bases at J, with 13 bases between the two ends. The CDR3: CASSPPGIEQYF. CDR3 DNA sequence: TGTGCCAGCAGCCCCCCAGGGATTGAGCAGTACTTC.

V is TRBV6-5 and J is TRBJ2-5, with 7 bases fitting TRBD1. The CDR3 totals 14 residues. The trim removed 7 bases at V and 5 bases at J, leaving 10 bases unmatched. Germline loops: CDR1 MNHEY, CDR2 SVGAGI. CDR3 DNA: TGTGCCAGCAATAAAGGGGGCTGGGGGGAGACCCAGTACTTC. It translates to CASNKGGWGETQYF.

This clone appeared a few times. V and J are TRBV19 and TRBJ1-5; perhaps TRBD1 as D (5 bases). Germline V gene lookup returns CDR1 LNHDA and CDR2 SQIVND (reference sequence). V was pared by 3 bases and J by 9 bases, with 12 bases between. This CDR3 comprises 13 residues. CDR3 DNA sequence: TGTGCCAGTAGTATGGGGGTGTTAAGGCCCCAGCATTTT. It yields the protein CASSMGVLRPQHF.

The chain combines TRBV5-4 with TRBJ2-2; D tentatively fits TRBD1 or TRBD2 (5 bases each). The germline V gene has CDR1 SGHNT and CDR2 YYREEE (reference sequence). This CDR3 is 14 amino acids long. Trimming removed 4 bases from V and 3 bases from J, with 10 bases in between. This CDR3 is CASSRDPDTGELFF. In nucleotides, the CDR3 is TGTGCCAGCAGCCGGGACCCTGACACCGGGGAGCTGTTTTTT.

Notes on this clone: At the DNA level, this CDR3 is encoded by other sequences in the same sample as well. V and J are TRBV28 and TRBJ2-7; 7 bases map to TRBD1. J was trimmed by 2 bases and V by 2 bases; bases with no gene match: 3. The CDR3 contains 14 residues. CDR1 and CDR2 (germline): MDHEN, SYDVKM. The DNA for the CDR3 is TGTGCCAGCAGTTTAGGGACAGCGACCTACGAGCAGTACTTC. This codes for CASSLGTATYEQYF.